The T cell receptor beta chain under discussion was sequenced for a study of regulatory T cells in long-lasting Graves disease. General observations from the study: Persistent disease exhibited a predilection for TRBV28, TRBJ1-2 and TRBJ2-5. New patients shared fewer public clonotypes (about 1,000) than persistent patients did (approximately 3,000). Lower TCR diversity was seen in persistent Graves' patients than in newly diagnosed ones.

Time point defined: newly diagnosed GD, antithyroid drugs for less than 3 months. PBMCs were the source of the RNA used for TCR sequencing. The diagnosis of Graves' disease used American Thyroid Association guidelines. This clonotype was seen at least ten times. Its antigen is undetermined. V trimming: 1 base; J trimming: 6 bases; junction bases outside the gene matches: 2. Looked up from germline, CDR1 is LGHDT and CDR2 is YNNKEL (reference sequence). This CDR3 spans 14 amino acids. CDR3 regions were amplified by Arm-PCR using iRepertoire HTBI primers to build TCR beta libraries. TCRdb processed the multiplex PCR reads anew with MiXCR; each CDR3 protein has one entry. This sample has some 250,000 distinct CDR3 sequences, with 15% to 20% found just once.

The sequenced sample was peripheral blood mononuclear cells (PBMCs), obtained at new diagnosis, from a patient treated with antithyroid drugs. The chain employs TRBV3-1 and TRBJ1-5, with 8 bases lining up with TRBD1. This TCR was sampled from a female donor with Graves disease. The CDR3 is CASSQGTGSQPQHF. The CDR3 DNA reads TGTGCCAGCAGCCAAGGGACAGGGAGTCAGCCCCAGCATTTT.